This TCR beta chain was retrieved from a study of blood T cell repertoires in COVID-19. On the study more broadly: PBMCs, B-cell-depleted T cells, or T cells were the source of the cDNA or gDNA that made up the material.

TCRdb's copy holds only in-frame clones and misses some; the assay was immunoSEQ multiplex PCR. This sample has hundreds of thousands of clones, with roughly 89% found just once. Germline-derived CDR1 and CDR2 are MGHDK and SYGVNS. Losses at the gene ends were 7 bases for V and 8 bases for J; bases not matched to a gene: 8. This CDR3 spans 14 amino acids. The clonotype was recovered from a woman aged 25-40 years with active or convalescent COVID-19. The chain has TRBV25-1 and TRBJ1-4, with 9 bases aligning to TRBD1. The sample consisted of peripheral blood. This chain's CDR3 is CASKTGQGEEKLFF. The CDR3 bases are TGTGCCAGCAAAACGGGACAGGGAGAGGAAAAACTGTTTTTT.